The clone carrying this TCR beta chain was found many times. Its antigen is undetermined. Genomic DNA acted as the template from which TCR beta VDJ combination and CDR3 sequence profiling were carried out. TCRdb reprocessed the reads with MiXCR, giving one entry per CDR3 protein. The sample comprises about 160,000 distinct CDR3 sequences, approximately 40% of which are singletons, and around 0.96% rests with the top ten. The CDR3 is 13 residues long. The germline CDR1 and CDR2 sequences are SEHNR and FQNEAQ (reference sequence). V dropped 1 base and J dropped 5 bases, with 9 bases sitting between them. This entry is derived from a study of CD8+CD57+ T cells in acquired aplastic anemia. Study-wide results and limits: Patients had around 30 CD8+ CDR3 sequences in common with controls (the shared set).

The sample comprised sorted CD4+, CD8+, or CD8+CD57+ T cells (not recorded which) from PBMCs. The V and J genes are TRBV7-9 and TRBJ2-7; D tentatively fits TRBD1 or TRBD2 (6 bases each). The sequence came from a human donor in good health. Here the CDR3 reads CASSLGGANEQYF. The CDR3, as DNA: TGTGCCAGCAGCTTAGGGGGGGCCAACGAGCAGTACTTC. Filled out from reference TRBV7-9 and TRBJ2-7, the complete variable domain reads DTGVSQNPRHKITKRGQNVTFRCDPISEHNRLYWYRQTLGQGPEFLTYFQNEAQLEKSRLLSDRFSAERPKGSFSTLEIQRTEQGDSAMYLCASSLGGANEQYFGPGTRLTVT.